This T cell receptor (beta chain) was recovered during a study of blood T cell repertoires in COVID-19. Study at large: Donors in the United States, Italy and Spain gave samples during acute or convalescent COVID-19. Nucleic acid was either cDNA or gDNA, and it came from T cells, B-cell-depleted T cells, or PBMCs.

This clone came up once. This CDR3 comprises 13 residues. Germline CDR1 reads LGHDT; CDR2 reads YNNKEL (reference sequence). The V segment lost 4 bases and the J segment 7 bases; nucleotides outside the gene matches: 4. Methods used by the authors: Cell counts per sample came from amplifying reference gene primers. Sequencing used immunoSEQ multiplex PCR; TCRdb keeps in-frame clones, though not all of them. The V and J calls and clone size were taken over from that table, and D and trimming were inferred from the DNA. The table records over 200,000 clones, over 70% of them present only once. This receptor was taken from a woman in her thirties who had been exposed to COVID-19. V gene TRBV3-1 (or the pseudogene TRBV3-2) combines with J gene TRBJ1-1; 9 bases line up with TRBD1. Source material: PBMCs or T cells enriched from blood (not recorded which). The CDR3 coding sequence is TGTGCCAGCAGCCCGGGGACAGGGAGTGAAGCTTTCTTT. It encodes CASSPGTGSEAFF.